This is a list of T cell receptor beta chains from one sample in a study of T cell repertoires in aging, cancer and after chemotherapy. In TCRdb, the multiplex PCR reads were re-called with MiXCR into one record per CDR3 protein. The sample has more than 1,000 distinct CDR3 sequences; around 31% are singletons. Material for sequencing was blood. The source is a human donor with a solid tumor. Both conserved end residues are part of each CDR3. The D gene is left open where the match is weak. Some rows mark clone size as missing; the rest say once, few, many or name a class of expanded clone.

V	D	J	size	CDR3	DNA
TRBV5-6	NA	TRBJ1-6	few	CASSDSGGSRGSPLHF	TGTGCCAGCAGCGACTCGGGGGGTTCGAGAGGTTCACCCCTCCACTTT
TRBV6-2/TRBV6-3	TRBD1	TRBJ2-5	few	CASSYSTGVVTQYF	TGTGCCAGCAGTTACTCGACAGGGGTGGTGACCCAGTACTTC
TRBV20-1	NA	TRBJ2-1	NA	CSARAGASEQFF	TGCAGTGCTAGAGCAGGGGCGAGTGAGCAGTTCTTC
TRBV15	TRBD2	TRBJ2-3	NA	CATSTGLAGGSKTDTQYF	TGTGCCACCAGCACCGGACTAGCGGGGGGGAGTAAGACAGATACGCAGTATTTT
TRBV7-6	NA	TRBJ2-7	medium-sized	CASSFATGDSYEQYF	TGTGCCAGCAGCTTCGCCACAGGCGACTCCTACGAGCAGTACTTC
TRBV20-1	NA	TRBJ2-1	NA	CSVDNDATYNEQFF	TGCAGTGTTGACAATGACGCCACCTACAATGAGCAGTTCTTC
TRBV28	NA	TRBJ2-2	NA	CASRPTDGNTGELFF	TGTGCCAGCAGACCTACGGACGGGAACACCGGGGAGCTGTTTTTT
TRBV20-1	NA	TRBJ2-2	NA	CSATQHQNGELFF	TGCAGTGCTACTCAACACCAAAACGGGGAGCTGTTTTTT
TRBV19	NA	TRBJ1-1	NA	CASSIVGSGSNTEAFF	TGTGCCAGTAGTATAGTCGGTTCGGGTTCCAACACTGAAGCTTTCTTT
TRBV24-1	TRBD1	TRBJ2-7	few	CATSDLHPRDRGCEQYF	TGTGCCACCAGTGATTTGCACCCCCGAGACAGGGGTTGCGAGCAGTACTTC
TRBV12-3/TRBV12-4	NA	TRBJ1-1	few	CASTLSLTEAFF	TGTGCCAGCACCCTATCGCTTACTGAAGCTTTCTTT
TRBV19	TRBD1	TRBJ1-5	few	CASRTGTGLQPQHF	TGTGCCAGTCGAACCGGGACAGGATTACAGCCCCAGCATTTT
TRBV20-1	NA	TRBJ2-1	NA	CSALLTYNEQFF	TGCAGTGCCCTACTTACCTACAATGAGCAGTTCTTC
TRBV27	TRBD1	TRBJ2-7	few	CASSLPPGTGTAEQYF	TGTGCCAGCAGTTTGCCCCCCGGGACAGGGACCGCCGAGCAGTACTTC
TRBV19	NA	TRBJ2-7	medium-sized	CASSTLRGGGYEQYF	TGTGCCAGTAGTACCCTCCGGGGAGGGGGCTACGAGCAGTACTTC
TRBV6-1	TRBD1	TRBJ1-5	few	CASRLRQGDQPQHF	TGTGCCAGCAGGCTGCGACAGGGGGATCAGCCCCAGCATTTT
TRBV6-2/TRBV6-3	NA	TRBJ2-2	few	CASKLATNTGELFF	TGTGCCAGCAAACTAGCAACCAACACCGGGGAGCTGTTTTTT
TRBV24-1	NA	TRBJ1-2	NA	CATSDARGRNNYGYTF	TGTGCCACCAGTGATGCCAGGGGACGGAATAACTATGGCTACACCTTC
TRBV5-4	NA	TRBJ1-2	NA	CASSVWGLGVGYGYTF	TGTGCCAGCAGCGTCTGGGGGCTTGGGGTCGGCTATGGCTACACCTTC
TRBV5-4	NA	TRBJ2-6	medium-sized	CASSFGGRSSGANVLTF	TGTGCCAGCAGCTTCGGCGGCCGTAGCTCTGGGGCCAACGTCCTGACTTTC
TRBV24-1	TRBD1	TRBJ2-7	few	CATDYFPYGQGRYEQYF	TGTGCCACCGACTATTTCCCATACGGACAGGGCCGCTACGAGCAGTACTTC
TRBV30	NA	TRBJ1-5	medium-sized	CAWNSDSNQPQHF	TGTGCCTGGAACAGTGATAGCAATCAGCCCCAGCATTTT
TRBV5-1	NA	TRBJ1-2	NA	CASSPMGQFGYTF	TGCGCCAGCAGCCCGATGGGGCAGTTTGGCTACACCTTC
TRBV19	NA	TRBJ1-1	once	CASILTGSGKEAFF	TGTGCCAGTATCCTTACAGGGAGCGGAAAAGAAGCTTTCTTT
TRBV6-5	NA	TRBJ1-4	NA	CASSQPARDEKLFF	TGTGCCAGCAGCCAGCCCGCGAGAGATGAAAAACTGTTTTTT
TRBV28	NA	TRBJ1-3	NA	CASSTEVSIYF	TGTGCCAGCAGCACTGAAGTATCCATATATTTT
TRBV30	NA	TRBJ1-1	NA	CAWSSGGLRTEAFF	TGTGCCTGGAGTTCTGGGGGGCTTCGAACTGAAGCTTTCTTT
TRBV20-1	NA	TRBJ2-7	few	CSAEKGRVDEQYF	TGCAGTGCAGAAAAGGGCAGGGTGGACGAGCAGTACTTC
TRBV19	NA	TRBJ1-1	few	CATKTGRTEAFF	TGTGCCACCAAAACAGGGAGGACTGAAGCTTTCTTT
TRBV12-3/TRBV12-4	NA	TRBJ1-5	NA	CASSLAGTSNQPQHF	TGTGCCAGCAGTCTAGCCGGGACAAGTAATCAGCCCCAGCATTTT
TRBV15	NA	TRBJ2-1	medium-sized	CATSSNPIVDEQFF	TGTGCCACCAGCAGTAACCCGATAGTCGATGAGCAGTTCTTC
TRBV18	TRBD1	TRBJ1-1	NA	CASSPPRQGNTEAFF	TGTGCCAGCTCACCACCCCGACAGGGGAACACTGAAGCTTTCTTT
TRBV28	NA	TRBJ2-7	NA	CASKDLGNEQYF	TGTGCCAGCAAGGATCTCGGCAACGAGCAGTACTTC
TRBV20-1	TRBD1	TRBJ1-5	few	CSAFPGQGQPQHF	TGCAGTGCCTTCCCGGGACAGGGTCAGCCCCAGCATTTT
TRBV5-1	TRBD2	TRBJ2-3	NA	CASRLAGARGGTDTQYF	TGCGCCAGTCGACTAGCGGGGGCGAGAGGAGGCACAGATACGCAGTATTTT
TRBV18	TRBD1	TRBJ2-1	NA	CASSPLQGGEQFF	TGTGCCAGCTCACCCCTACAGGGGGGTGAGCAGTTCTTC
TRBV5-1	NA	TRBJ2-3	NA	CASRNPRSTDTQYF	TGCGCCAGCCGGAATCCCAGAAGCACAGATACGCAGTATTTT
TRBV12-3/TRBV12-4	NA	TRBJ2-1	NA	CASHPGTGAYNEQFF	TGTGCCAGCCATCCCGGGACCGGAGCCTACAATGAGCAGTTCTTC
TRBV4-2	NA	TRBJ1-1	few	CASSQGPRMNTEAFF	TGTGCCAGCAGCCAAGGGCCCAGGATGAACACTGAAGCTTTCTTT
TRBV12-3/TRBV12-4	NA	TRBJ2-7	medium-sized	CASSFDGGSYEQYF	TGTGCCAGCAGTTTCGACGGGGGCAGCTACGAGCAGTACTTC
TRBV28	TRBD1	TRBJ2-7	NA	CASSLRRPGQGSGEQYF	TGTGCCAGCAGTTTACGGCGCCCGGGACAGGGATCTGGCGAGCAGTACTTC
TRBV7-2	TRBD2	TRBJ2-1	once	CASSSGGQYNEQFF	TGTGCCAGCAGCTCGGGGGGGCAGTACAATGAGCAGTTCTTC
TRBV15	NA	TRBJ2-3	large	CATSRDRSSLNTDTQYF	TGTGCCACCAGCAGAGATCGAAGTTCTCTCAACACAGATACGCAGTATTTT
TRBV6-5	NA	TRBJ2-2	hyperexpanded	CASSYQAPFPGELFF	TGTGCCAGCAGTTACCAGGCCCCCTTCCCCGGGGAGCTGTTTTTT
TRBV28	NA	TRBJ2-5	few	CASLRGSNFRETQYF	TGTGCCAGCCTGAGGGGGTCAAACTTTCGGGAGACCCAGTACTTC
TRBV6-1	NA	TRBJ1-1	NA	CASSPESVEEAFF	TGTGCCAGCAGTCCCGAGTCCGTGGAAGAAGCTTTCTTT
TRBV19	NA	TRBJ2-5	few	CASSIPQSQETQYF	TGTGCCAGTAGTATACCACAAAGCCAAGAGACCCAGTACTTC
TRBV7-2	NA	TRBJ2-3	few	CASSSPESASDTQYF	TGTGCCAGCAGCTCGCCTGAGAGCGCCTCAGATACGCAGTATTTT
TRBV24-1	NA	TRBJ2-2	medium-sized	CATSPEAYNTGELFF	TGTGCCACCAGCCCCGAGGCCTACAACACCGGGGAGCTGTTTTTT
TRBV5-6	NA	TRBJ1-3	NA	CASRRYSSGNTIYF	TGTGCCAGCCGACGATACAGCTCTGGAAACACCATATATTTT
TRBV20-1	NA	TRBJ2-1	few	CSATLGGHGRSYNEQFF	TGCAGTGCTACTCTAGGGGGGCATGGGAGGTCCTACAATGAGCAGTTCTTC
TRBV19	NA	TRBJ1-2	medium-sized	CASSNSANYGYTF	TGTGCCAGTAGTAACAGTGCTAACTATGGCTACACCTTC
TRBV19	NA	TRBJ2-7	NA	CASSSSEGWSAYEQYF	TGTGCCAGTAGTAGTTCAGAAGGTTGGTCTGCGTACGAGCAGTACTTC
TRBV21-1	NA	TRBJ1-1	NA	CASSKGGTGRENTEAFF	TGTGCCAGCAGCAAAGGTGGGACAGGGAGGGAGAACACTGAAGCTTTCTTT
TRBV19	TRBD1	TRBJ1-1	few	CASILTGGGKEAFF	TGTGCCAGTATCCTTACAGGGGGCGGAAAAGAAGCTTTCTTT
TRBV7-6	TRBD2	TRBJ2-5	NA	CASSLGGLAGGPQETQYF	TGTGCCAGCAGCTTAGGGGGACTAGCGGGGGGGCCCCAAGAGACCCAGTACTTC
TRBV11-3	NA	TRBJ2-1	once	CASSLDFAEQFF	TGTGCCAGCAGCTTAGATTTCGCGGAGCAGTTCTTC